This T cell receptor (beta chain) was captured in a study of shared clonotypes between healthy human individuals. Overall study findings and caveats: With several donors compared, 4.5% to 6.5% of naive CD4 clonotypes were shared. Owing to a small donor count, the genetic and exposure-history diversity represented was limited.

Each sorted subset replicate got 200 ng genomic DNA, around 29,000 genomes. Method: immunoSEQ multiplex PCR; TCRdb's copy keeps in-frame clones and lacks some. The sample has 110,000 or so clones; 68% are singletons. Concerning this clone: The antigen is undetermined.

CD8 memory combined CD45RO+ cells with CCR7-negative CD45RA+ TemRA cells. The CDR3 is made up of 13 amino acids. Per the germline V gene, CDR1 is SSHAT and CDR2 is FNYEAQ (reference sequence). V gave up 2 bases and J gave up 7 bases, with 8 bases separating them. The sample was memory CD8+ T cells sorted from blood. The sample's subset: CD45RO+ cells pooled with CCR7-negative TemRA cells. The clonotype comes from a woman aged 25 to 39 in good health. The chain employs TRBV7-7 and TRBJ2-2; tentative D call: TRBD1 (5 bases). CDR3 sequence reads: CASSLQGNGELFF. The CDR3 DNA is TGTGCCAGCAGCTTACAGGGAAACGGGGAGCTGTTTTTT.